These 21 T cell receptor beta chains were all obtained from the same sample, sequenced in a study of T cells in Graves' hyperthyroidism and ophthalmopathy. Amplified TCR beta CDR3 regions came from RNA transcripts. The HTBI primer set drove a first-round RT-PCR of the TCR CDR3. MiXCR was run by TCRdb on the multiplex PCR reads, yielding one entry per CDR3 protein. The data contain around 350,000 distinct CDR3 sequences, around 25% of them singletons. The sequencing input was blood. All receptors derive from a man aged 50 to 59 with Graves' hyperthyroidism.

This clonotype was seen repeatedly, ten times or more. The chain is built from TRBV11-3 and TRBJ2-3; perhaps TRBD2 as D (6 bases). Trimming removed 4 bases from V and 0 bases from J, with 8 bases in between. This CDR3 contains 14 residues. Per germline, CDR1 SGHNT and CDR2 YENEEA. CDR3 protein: CASSYGTSTDTQYF. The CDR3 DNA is TGTGCCAGCAGCTACGGGACTAGCACAGATACGCAGTATTTT.

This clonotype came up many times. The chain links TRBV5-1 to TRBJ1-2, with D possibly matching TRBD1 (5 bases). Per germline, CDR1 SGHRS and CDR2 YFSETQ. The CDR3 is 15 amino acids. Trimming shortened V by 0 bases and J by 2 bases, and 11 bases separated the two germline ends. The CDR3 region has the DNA TGCGCCAGCAGCTTGGACGCAGGGCCCAACTATGGCTACACCTTC. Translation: CASSLDAGPNYGYTF. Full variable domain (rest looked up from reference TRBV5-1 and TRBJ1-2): KAGVTQTPRYLIKTRGQQVTLSCSPISGHRSVSWYQQTPGQGLQFLFEYFSETQRNKGNFPGRFSGRQFSNSRSEMNVSTLELGDSALYLCASSLDAGPNYGYTFGSGTRLTVV.

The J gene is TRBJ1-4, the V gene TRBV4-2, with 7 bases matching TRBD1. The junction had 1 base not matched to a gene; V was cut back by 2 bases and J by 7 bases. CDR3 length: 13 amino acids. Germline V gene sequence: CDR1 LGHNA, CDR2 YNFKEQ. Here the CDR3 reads CASSQTGAEKLFF. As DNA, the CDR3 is TGTGCCAGCAGCCAAACAGGGGCTGAAAAACTGTTTTTT.

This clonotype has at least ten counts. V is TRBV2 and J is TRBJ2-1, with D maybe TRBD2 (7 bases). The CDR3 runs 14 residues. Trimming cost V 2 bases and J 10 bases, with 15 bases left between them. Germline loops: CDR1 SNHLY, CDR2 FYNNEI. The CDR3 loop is CASSESSGGAEQFF. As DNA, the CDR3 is TGTGCCAGCAGTGAAAGCTCTGGGGGGGCAGAGCAGTTCTTC. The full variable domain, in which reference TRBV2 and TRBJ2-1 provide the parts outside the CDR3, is EPEVTQTPSHQVTQMGQEVILRCVPISNHLYFYWYRQILGQKVEFLVSFYNNEISEKSEIFDDQFSVERPDGSNFTLKIRSTKLEDSAMYFCASSESSGGAEQFFGPGTRLTVL.

The CDR3 here is CASSAPSGIPTDTQYF. The CDR3 DNA follows: TGTGCCAGCAGTGCCCCTAGCGGGATACCCACCGATACGCAGTATTTT. The gene calls are TRBV2 and TRBJ2-3; 9 bases are shared with TRBD2. In germline, CDR1 is SNHLY, CDR2 FYNNEI. V lost 4 bases to trimming and J lost 6 bases; unmatched junction nucleotides: 11. The CDR3 runs to 16 residues.

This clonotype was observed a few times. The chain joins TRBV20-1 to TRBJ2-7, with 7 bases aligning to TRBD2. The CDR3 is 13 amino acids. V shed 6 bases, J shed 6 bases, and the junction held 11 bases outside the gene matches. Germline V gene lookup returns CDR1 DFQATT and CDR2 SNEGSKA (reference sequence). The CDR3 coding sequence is TGCAGTGCAAAAGGACTAGGATTGGTCGAGCAGTACTTC. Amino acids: CSAKGLGLVEQYF.

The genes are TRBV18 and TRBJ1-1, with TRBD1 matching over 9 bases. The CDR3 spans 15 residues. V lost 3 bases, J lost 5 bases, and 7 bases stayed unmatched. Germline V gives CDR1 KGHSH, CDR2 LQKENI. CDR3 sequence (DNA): TGTGCCAGCTCACCGCTCGGGACAGGGAGGACTGAAGCTTTCTTT. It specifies CASSPLGTGRTEAFF. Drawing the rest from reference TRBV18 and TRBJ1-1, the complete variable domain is NAGVMQNPRHLVRRRGQEARLRCSPMKGHSHVYWYRQLPEEGLKFMVYLQKENIIDESGMPKERFSAEFPKEGPSILRIQQVVRGDSAAYFCASSPLGTGRTEAFFGQGTRLTVV.

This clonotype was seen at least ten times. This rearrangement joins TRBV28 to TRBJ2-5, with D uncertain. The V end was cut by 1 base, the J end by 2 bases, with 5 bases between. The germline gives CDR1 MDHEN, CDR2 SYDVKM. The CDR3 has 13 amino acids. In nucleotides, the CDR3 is TGTGCCAGCAGTTTATTGTCACAAGAGACCCAGTACTTC. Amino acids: CASSLLSQETQYF.

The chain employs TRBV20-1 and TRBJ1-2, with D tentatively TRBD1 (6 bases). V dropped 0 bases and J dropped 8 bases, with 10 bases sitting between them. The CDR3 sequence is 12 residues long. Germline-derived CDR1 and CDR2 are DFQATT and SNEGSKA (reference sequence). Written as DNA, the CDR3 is TGCAGTGCTAGAGAGGGGGCTGGGGGCTACACCTTC. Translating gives CSAREGAGGYTF.

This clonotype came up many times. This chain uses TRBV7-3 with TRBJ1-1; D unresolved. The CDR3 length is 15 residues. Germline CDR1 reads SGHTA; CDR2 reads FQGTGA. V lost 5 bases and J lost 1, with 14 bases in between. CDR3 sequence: CASSQTGPTNTEAFF. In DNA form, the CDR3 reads TGTGCCAGCAGCCAGACCGGACCGACGAACACTGAAGCTTTCTTT. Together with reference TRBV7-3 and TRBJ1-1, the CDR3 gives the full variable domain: GAGVSQTPSNKVTEKGKYVELRCDPISGHTALYWYRQSLGQGPEFLIYFQGTGAADDSGLPNDRFFAVRPEGSVSTLKIQRTERGDSAVYLCASSQTGPTNTEAFFGQGTRLTVV.

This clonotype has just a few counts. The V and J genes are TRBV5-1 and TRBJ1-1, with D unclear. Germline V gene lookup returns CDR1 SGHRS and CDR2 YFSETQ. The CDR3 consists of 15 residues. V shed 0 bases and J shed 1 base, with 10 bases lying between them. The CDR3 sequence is CASSLEGRPNTEAFF. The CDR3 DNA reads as TGCGCCAGCAGCTTGGAGGGCAGACCGAACACTGAAGCTTTCTTT.

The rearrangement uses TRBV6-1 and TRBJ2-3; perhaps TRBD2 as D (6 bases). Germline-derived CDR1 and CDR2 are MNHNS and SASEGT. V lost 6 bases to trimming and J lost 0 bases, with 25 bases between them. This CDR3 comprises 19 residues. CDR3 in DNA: TGTGCCAGCAGGAAAAACCCCGGGAGTCTGGTTTCGAGCACAGATACGCAGTATTTT. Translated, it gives CASRKNPGSLVSSTDTQYF.

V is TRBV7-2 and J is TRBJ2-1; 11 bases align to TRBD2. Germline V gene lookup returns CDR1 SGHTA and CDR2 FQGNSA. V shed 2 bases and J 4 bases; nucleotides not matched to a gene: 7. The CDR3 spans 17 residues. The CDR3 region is CASSLYETSGKYNEQFF. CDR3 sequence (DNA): TGTGCCAGCAGCTTATACGAGACTAGCGGGAAATACAATGAGCAGTTCTTC.

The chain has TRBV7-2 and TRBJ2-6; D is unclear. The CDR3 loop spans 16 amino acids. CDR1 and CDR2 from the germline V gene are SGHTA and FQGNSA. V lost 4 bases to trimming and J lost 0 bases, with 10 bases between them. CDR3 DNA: TGTGCCAGCAGCTGGCCGGGCACCTCTGGGGCCAACGTCCTGACTTTC. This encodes CASSWPGTSGANVLTF.

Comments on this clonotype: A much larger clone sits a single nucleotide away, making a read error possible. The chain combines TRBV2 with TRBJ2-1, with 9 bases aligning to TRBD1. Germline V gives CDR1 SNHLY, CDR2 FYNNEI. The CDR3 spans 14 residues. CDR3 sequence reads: CAGSAWDRVGEQFF. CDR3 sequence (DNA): TGTGCCGGCAGTGCCTGGGACAGGGTGGGTGAGCAGTTCTTC.

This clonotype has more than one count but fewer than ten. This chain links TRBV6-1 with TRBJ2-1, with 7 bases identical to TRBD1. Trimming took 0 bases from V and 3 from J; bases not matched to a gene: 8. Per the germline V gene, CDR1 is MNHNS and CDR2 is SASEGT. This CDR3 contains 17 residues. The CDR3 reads CASSEAAGDSFYNEQFF. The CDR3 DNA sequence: TGTGCCAGCAGTGAAGCAGCTGGGGACAGCTTCTACAATGAGCAGTTCTTC.

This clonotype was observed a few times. The CDR3 nucleotides are TGTGCCAGCAGGTTCCGGGATTTAAGCACTGAAGCTTTCTTT. Its protein product is CASRFRDLSTEAFF. The chain has TRBV11-3 and TRBJ1-1; D gene uncertain. V lost 6 bases and J lost 4, with 15 bases in between. This CDR3 has 14 residues. Per the germline V gene, CDR1 is SGHNT and CDR2 is YENEEA.

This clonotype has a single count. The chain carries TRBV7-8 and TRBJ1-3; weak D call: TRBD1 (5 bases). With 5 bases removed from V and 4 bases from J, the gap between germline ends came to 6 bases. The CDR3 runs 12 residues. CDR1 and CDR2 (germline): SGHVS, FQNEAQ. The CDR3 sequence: CASSAGGNTIYF. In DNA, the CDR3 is TGTGCCAGCAGCGCAGGGGGAAACACCATATATTTT.

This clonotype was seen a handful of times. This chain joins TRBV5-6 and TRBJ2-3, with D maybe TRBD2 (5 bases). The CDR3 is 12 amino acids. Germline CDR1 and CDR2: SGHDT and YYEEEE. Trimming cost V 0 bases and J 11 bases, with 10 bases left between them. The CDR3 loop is CASSLDLALQYF. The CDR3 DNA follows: TGTGCCAGCAGCTTGGATCTAGCCCTGCAGTATTTT.

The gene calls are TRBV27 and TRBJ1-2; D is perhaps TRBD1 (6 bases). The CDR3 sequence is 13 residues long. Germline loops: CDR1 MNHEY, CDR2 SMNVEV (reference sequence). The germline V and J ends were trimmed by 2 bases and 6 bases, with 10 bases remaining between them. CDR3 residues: CASSLATGNGYTF. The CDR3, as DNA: TGTGCCAGCAGTTTAGCTACAGGGAATGGCTACACCTTC.

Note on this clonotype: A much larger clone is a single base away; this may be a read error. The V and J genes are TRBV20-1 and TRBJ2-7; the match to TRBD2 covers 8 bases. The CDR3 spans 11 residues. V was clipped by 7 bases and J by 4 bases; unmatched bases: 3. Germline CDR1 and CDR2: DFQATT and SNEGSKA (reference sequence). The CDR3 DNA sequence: TGCAGTGTGGCGGGAGGTTACGAGCAGTACTTC. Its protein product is CSVAGGYEQYF.